This T cell receptor (beta chain) was sequenced during a study of blood T cells in healthy people across ages. Germline CDR1 SNHLY, CDR2 FYNNEI. With 1 base removed from V and 2 bases from J, the gap between germline ends came to 14 bases. This CDR3 has 16 residues. This clonotype was detected a few times. A sample-barcoded 5' primer and a J-beta primer mix were used in a second PCR of roughly 7 to 11 cycles. MiXCR, applied by TCRdb to the 5' RACE reads, yields one record per CDR3 protein. In the table there are about 2 million distinct CDR3 sequences, 40% to 55% of which are singletons. The sequence was collected from a woman between 40 and 50 years old in good health. This chain joins TRBV2 and TRBJ2-5; possibly TRBD2 for D (7 bases). What was sequenced was blood. The CDR3 loop reads CASSEGGEGTQETQYF. CDR3 DNA sequence: TGTGCCAGCAGTGAAGGCGGGGAGGGGACACAAGAGACCCAGTACTTC.